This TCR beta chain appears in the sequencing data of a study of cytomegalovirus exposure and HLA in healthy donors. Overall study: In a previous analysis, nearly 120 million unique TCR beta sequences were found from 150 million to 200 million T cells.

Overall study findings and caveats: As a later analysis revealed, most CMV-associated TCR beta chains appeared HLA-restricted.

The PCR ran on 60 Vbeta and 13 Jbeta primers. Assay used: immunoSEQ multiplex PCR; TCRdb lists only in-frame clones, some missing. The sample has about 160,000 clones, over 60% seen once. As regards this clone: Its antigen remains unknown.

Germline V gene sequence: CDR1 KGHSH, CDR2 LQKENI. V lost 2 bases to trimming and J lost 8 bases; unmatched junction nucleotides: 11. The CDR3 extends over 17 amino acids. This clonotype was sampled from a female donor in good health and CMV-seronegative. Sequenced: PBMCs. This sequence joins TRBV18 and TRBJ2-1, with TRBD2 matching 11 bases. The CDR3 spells CASSPKASGGSGDEQFF. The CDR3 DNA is TGTGCCAGCTCACCAAAGGCTAGCGGGGGGTCAGGCGATGAGCAGTTCTTC.